The following is a T cell receptor beta chain sequence with its context. The CDR3 totals 11 residues. Between the trimmed V and J ends, which lost 4 bases and 12 bases, there was a span of 12 bases. CDR1 is LNHDA and CDR2 is SQIVND in the germline V gene (reference sequence). Profiling of TCR beta VDJ combinations and CDR3 sequences used genomic DNA as template. In TCRdb, the reads were re-called with MiXCR into one record per CDR3 protein. The sample has 400,000 to 500,000 distinct CDR3 sequences, 60% to 80% seen once. The record originates from a study of CD8+CD57+ T cells in acquired aplastic anemia.

Sequencing was done on a sample of sorted CD4+, CD8+, or CD8+CD57+ T cells (not recorded which) from PBMCs. The chain carries TRBV19 and TRBJ1-2; D uncertain. The TCR originated in a human donor in good health, serving as a control. CDR3 in amino acids: CASSTGSGNTF. The CDR3 DNA follows: TGTGCCAGTAGTACGGGCTCTGGAAACACCTTC.